The 17 T cell receptor beta chains in this list originate from one sample, sequenced in a study of OX40 agonist ivuxolimab in advanced cancers. Assay: immunoSEQ multiplex PCR; the TCRdb copy retains only in-frame clones and omits some. The sample consists of about 16,000 clones, more than 85% of them appearing once. The sample was CD4+ or CD8+ T cells sorted from blood, taken in a trial of the OX40 agonist ivuxolimab. These receptors came from an adult with an advanced solid tumor such as melanoma, head and neck, liver or kidney cancer.

V usage is TRBV28 and J usage is TRBJ1-6, with D unresolved. V dropped 5 bases and J dropped 8 bases, with 19 bases sitting between them. The CDR3 contains 16 residues. CDR1 is MDHEN and CDR2 is SYDVKM in the germline V gene. In DNA, the CDR3 is TGTGCCAGCAGTCCCGCCATAGGTCAATTTGATTCACCCCTCCACTTT. This codes for CASSPAIGQFDSPLHF.

This sequence joins TRBV19 and TRBJ1-4; TRBD1 is a possible D gene (5 bases). Trimming cost V 1 base and J 4 bases, with 10 bases left between them. CDR1 is LNHDA and CDR2 is SQIVND in the germline V gene (reference sequence). The CDR3 sequence is 15 residues long. The CDR3 loop reads CASSIGGAGNEKLFF. CDR3 DNA sequence: TGTGCCAGTAGTATAGGGGGCGCGGGTAATGAAAAACTGTTTTTT.

V usage is TRBV11-3 and J usage is TRBJ2-3, with a possible D match to TRBD1 (7 bases). V was clipped by 5 bases and J by 2 bases, with 17 bases between them. Germline CDR1 and CDR2: SGHNT and YENEEA. This CDR3 contains 16 residues. CDR3 DNA: TGTGCCAGCAGCCCACAGGGGAGGAGGGACACAGATACGCAGTATTTT. Translated, it gives CASSPQGRRDTDTQYF.

The chain's CDR3 is CASSETGSPKNIQYF. CDR3 bases: TGTGCCAGCAGCGAGACAGGGTCACCCAAAAACATTCAGTACTTC. V and J are TRBV7-9 and TRBJ2-4; 7 positions match TRBD1. The germline CDR1 and CDR2 sequences are SEHNR and FQNEAQ (reference sequence). There are 15 residues in the CDR3. After removal of 5 bases from V and 2 bases from J, the junction contained 6 bases not matched to a gene.

The chain recombines TRBV4-3 with TRBJ2-3; 11 positions agree with TRBD2. The germline V gene has CDR1 LGHNA and CDR2 YSLEER. J was trimmed by 2 bases and V by 4 bases; bases with no gene match: 8. This CDR3 comprises 17 residues. The CDR3 sequence is CASSPRPGLADTDTQYF. Written as DNA, the CDR3 is TGCGCCAGCAGCCCCCGGCCGGGACTAGCGGACACAGATACGCAGTATTTT.

This sequence joins TRBV5-4 and TRBJ2-1, with 9 bases matching TRBD2. The CDR3 loop spans 14 amino acids. The V segment lost 4 bases and the J segment 8 bases; nucleotides outside the gene matches: 7. Germline lookup yields CDR1 SGHNT and CDR2 YYREEE (reference sequence). CDR3 nucleotides: TGTGCCAGCAGCGCCTGGACTAGCGCGGATGAGCAGTTCTTC. The encoded protein is CASSAWTSADEQFF.

The rearrangement uses TRBV19 and TRBJ1-1; no clear D gene. Germline assignment: CDR1 LNHDA and CDR2 SQIVND (reference sequence). The ends were cut back, 6 bases at V and 7 bases at J, with 15 bases in the middle. This CDR3 is built from 13 residues. The DNA for the CDR3 is TGTGCCAGTAGATCGAGGGATAGCGATGAAGCTTTCTTT. Protein: CASRSRDSDEAFF. Looking up the rest from reference TRBV19 and TRBJ1-1 gives the full variable domain: DGGITQSPKYLFRKEGQNVTLSCEQNLNHDAMYWYRQDPGQGLRLIYYSQIVNDFQKGDIAEGYSVSREKKESFPLTVTSAQKNPTAFYLCASRSRDSDEAFFGQGTRLTVV.

The rearrangement links TRBV4-3 to TRBJ1-6, with D unresolved. The V gene lost 0 bases and the J gene lost 7 bases, with 13 bases spanning the gap. This CDR3 has 16 amino acids. Germline V gene lookup returns CDR1 LGHNA and CDR2 YSLEER. The DNA for the CDR3 is TGCGCCAGCAGCCAAGATTGGCGGGGAACCAATTCACCCCTCCACTTT. The encoded protein is CASSQDWRGTNSPLHF.

This clone was seen a handful of times. This rearrangement joins TRBV2 to TRBJ2-7, with a weak D call TRBD2 (6 bases). Germline lookup yields CDR1 SNHLY and CDR2 FYNNEI. The germline V and J ends were trimmed by 6 bases and 7 bases, with 10 bases remaining between them. The CDR3 extends over 11 amino acids. The CDR3 coding sequence is TGTGCCAGCAGATGGGGGGAGGAGCAGTACTTC. As protein: CASRWGEEQYF.

In the case of this clone: One junction end disagrees with the germline gene, perhaps due to a read error. This chain uses TRBV7-2 with TRBJ2-7; possibly TRBD2 for D (6 bases). Germline CDR1 and CDR2: SGHTA and FQGNSA. The CDR3 contains 12 residues. The CDR3 region is CASSLEGTPKEF. CDR3 DNA: TGTGCCAGCAGCTTAGAAGGGACTCCGAAGGAATTC.

The chain recombines TRBV20-1 with TRBJ2-5; 7 bases map to TRBD1. The J call may not be correct, given that the DNA end is closer to TRBJ2-7. The CDR3 sequence is 11 residues long. Germline CDR1 reads DFQATT; CDR2 reads SNEGSKA (reference sequence). CDR3 DNA sequence: TGCAGTGCCCGGGACAGCTACGAGCAGTACTTC. Translation gives CSARDSYEQYF.

The chain links TRBV7-9 to TRBJ2-1, with TRBD2 identical over 8 bases. Germline lookup yields CDR1 SEHNR and CDR2 FQNEAQ (reference sequence). The V and J ends lost 5 bases and 0 bases, in that order; junction bases with no gene match: 3. This CDR3 has 15 amino acids. The CDR3 region has the DNA TGTGCCAGCAGCGGAAGCGGGAGCTCCTACAATGAGCAGTTCTTC. It codes for CASSGSGSSYNEQFF.

This clone was detected once. CDR3 nucleotide sequence: TGTGCCAGCAGCCCCCGCGGAGCGGGGGGGGGAGAGACCCAGTACTTC. Its protein product is CASSPRGAGGGETQYF. The rearrangement links TRBV9 to TRBJ2-5, with TRBD2 matching over 10 bases. The CDR3 loop spans 16 amino acids. The V segment lost 4 bases and the J segment 4 bases; nucleotides outside the gene matches: 10. The germline V gene encodes CDR1 SGDLS and CDR2 YYNGEE.

The chain uses TRBV2 and TRBJ2-7; the D is unclear. V lost 6 bases, J lost 2 bases, and 8 bases lay in between. The CDR3 is 12 residues long. In germline, CDR1 is SNHLY, CDR2 FYNNEI. The CDR3 here is CASRQNPYEQYF. In nucleotides, the CDR3 is TGTGCCAGCAGACAGAATCCCTACGAGCAGTACTTC.

This chain connects TRBV6-6 to TRBJ2-7; 8 bases agree with TRBD1. The CDR3 is 13 residues long. Germline CDR1 reads MNHNY; CDR2 reads SVGAGI (reference sequence). Trimming removed 4 bases from V and 7 bases from J; junction bases left unmatched: 6. CDR3: CASSWTGNREQYF. The CDR3 DNA is TGTGCCAGCAGTTGGACAGGGAATCGGGAGCAGTACTTC.

CDR3 nucleotides: TGTGCCAGCAGGAAGACAGGCCTAGGGACTGAAGCTTTCTTT. Protein sequence: CASRKTGLGTEAFF. The chain uses TRBV11-3 and TRBJ1-1; possible D gene TRBD1, 6 bases. This CDR3 has 14 amino acids. Trimming removed 6 bases from V and 5 bases from J, with 16 bases in between. From germline, CDR1 is SGHNT and CDR2 YENEEA.

The J gene is TRBJ2-7, the V gene TRBV12-1; the table's D call of TRBD2 was not tested on the DNA. TRBV12-1 is marked as a pseudogene. The CDR3 is 21 amino acids. The CDR3 here is CASSVSPKGSSGRASLCEQYF. CDR3 sequence (DNA): TGTGCCAGCAGCGTATCTCCCAAGGGCTCTAGCGGGAGGGCCAGTCTCTGCGAGCAGTACTTC.